The 25 T cell receptor beta chains in this list originate from one sample, sequenced in a study of blood T cell repertoires in COVID-19. Sequenced by immunoSEQ multiplex PCR; TCRdb stores in-frame clones only, minus some. The data show some 300,000 clones, around 90% seen once. The material sequenced was PBMCs or T cells enriched from blood (not recorded which). These receptors were collected from a woman aged 40 to 49 who had recovered from COVID-19.

V usage is TRBV15 and J usage is TRBJ2-1; D gene unclear. Germline V CDR1 and CDR2: LNHNV, YYDKDF (reference sequence). The CDR3 consists of 15 residues. V was cut by 0 bases and J by 7 bases, with 13 bases left in between. CDR3 DNA sequence: TGTGCCACCAGCAGAGATTCCAGCTTCAGGAATGAGCAGTTCTTC. This sequence encodes CATSRDSSFRNEQFF.

The CDR3 DNA is TGTGCCAGCCGGACTAGCGGATTATATGAGCAGTTCTTC. It codes for CASRTSGLYEQFF. The V gene is TRBV5-4, the J gene TRBJ2-1; 10 bases match TRBD2. The CDR3 is 13 residues long. V lost 7 bases, J lost 8 bases, and 6 bases stayed unmatched. Germline CDR1 SGHNT, CDR2 YYREEE (reference sequence).

The chain links TRBV6-5 to TRBJ1-1; weak D call: TRBD1 (5 bases). The V gene's germline CDR1 is MNHEY and CDR2 SVGAGI. The CDR3 is 14 amino acids. The V end lost 7 bases, the J end lost 0 bases, and 12 bases lay between the germline ends. The CDR3 spells CASKWGGVNTEAFF. CDR3 sequence (DNA): TGTGCCAGCAAATGGGGGGGAGTGAACACTGAAGCTTTCTTT.

On this clone itself: Other DNA sequences within the sample encode an identical CDR3. The genes are TRBV6-5 and TRBJ1-2, with a possible D match to TRBD1 (5 bases). Germline V gene sequence: CDR1 MNHEY, CDR2 SVGAGI. The V and J ends lost 0 bases and 8 bases respectively, with 7 bases between them. The CDR3 is 12 amino acids. This CDR3 is CASSYSGGGYTF. CDR3 nucleotide sequence: TGTGCCAGCAGTTACTCGGGGGGAGGCTACACCTTC.

V usage is TRBV2 and J usage is TRBJ2-1; 12 nucleotides align to TRBD2. Germline V gene sequence: CDR1 SNHLY, CDR2 FYNNEI. The CDR3 runs 16 residues. The J segment lost 6 bases and the V segment lost 3 bases, leaving 6 bases of the junction unmatched. The CDR3 nucleotides are TGTGCCAGCAGTGATATGGGACTAGCGGGCAGCAATGAGCAGTTCTTC. Translated: CASSDMGLAGSNEQFF.

V gene TRBV7-9 combines with J gene TRBJ2-1; the D is unclear. The CDR3 is 15 amino acids. With 4 bases removed from V and 3 bases from J, the gap between germline ends came to 13 bases. The germline CDR1 and CDR2 sequences are SEHNR and FQNEAQ (reference sequence). CDR3 sequence (DNA): TGTGCCAGCAGCTCAGAAGATTGGTACTACAATGAGCAGTTCTTC. Amino acids: CASSSEDWYYNEQFF.

The rearrangement links TRBV18 to TRBJ1-3; 7 bases are shared with TRBD1. V lost 1 base to trimming and J lost 3 bases; unmatched junction nucleotides: 12. The CDR3 extends over 18 amino acids. Germline CDR1 is KGHSH and CDR2 is LQKENI. CDR3 sequence (DNA): TGTGCCAGCTCACCACGGGCCGCAGGGGGAGCGAGTGGAAACACCATATATTTT. This codes for CASSPRAAGGASGNTIYF. Together with reference TRBV18 and TRBJ1-3, the CDR3 gives the full variable domain: NAGVMQNPRHLVRRRGQEARLRCSPMKGHSHVYWYRQLPEEGLKFMVYLQKENIIDESGMPKERFSAEFPKEGPSILRIQQVVRGDSAAYFCASSPRAAGGASGNTIYFGEGSWLTVV.

V and J are TRBV30 and TRBJ2-7; 7 bases align to TRBD1. CDR3 length equals 14 residues. Germline loops: CDR1 GTSNPN, CDR2 SVGIG (reference sequence). The J segment lost 7 bases and the V segment lost 7 bases, leaving 16 bases of the junction unmatched. CDR3 bases: TGTGCCTCCTTAGGGGGCGATGGTTTTAGGGAGCAGTACTTC. Translating it yields CASLGGDGFREQYF.

The chain joins TRBV7-2 to TRBJ2-3; perhaps TRBD2 as D (5 bases). Trimming cost V 5 bases and J 2 bases, with 17 bases left between them. Germline V gives CDR1 SGHTA, CDR2 FQGNSA. The CDR3 contains 16 residues. CDR3 nucleotide sequence: TGTGCCAGCAGCAGATGGGGAGTGGGAAACACAGATACGCAGTATTTT. The encoded protein is CASSRWGVGNTDTQYF. The complete variable domain, with remaining parts taken from reference TRBV7-2 and TRBJ2-3, reads GAGVSQSPSNKVTEKGKDVELRCDPISGHTALYWYRQSLGQGLEFLIYFQGNSAPDKSGLPSDRFSAERTGGSVSTLTIQRTQQEDSAVYLCASSRWGVGNTDTQYFGPGTRLTVL.

The chain couples TRBV9 to TRBJ2-3; 8 bases align to TRBD2. The CDR3 extends over 16 amino acids. The ends lost 3 bases at V and 2 bases at J; junction bases unmatched: 8. The germline gives CDR1 SGDLS, CDR2 YYNGEE. CDR3 coding DNA: TGTGCCAGCAGCGGCGGTAGCGGGGCCTCCACAGATACGCAGTATTTT. Amino acids: CASSGGSGASTDTQYF. Full variable domain (remainder filled in from reference TRBV9 and TRBJ2-3): DSGVTQTPKHLITATGQRVTLRCSPRSGDLSVYWYQQSLDQGLQFLIQYYNGEERAKGNILERFSAQQFPDLHSELNLSSLELGDSALYFCASSGGSGASTDTQYFGPGTRLTVL.

The gene calls are TRBV24-1 and TRBJ1-1; D possibly corresponds to TRBD1 (5 bases). Per the germline V gene, CDR1 is KGHDR and CDR2 is SFDVKD. This CDR3 is 14 amino acids long. V gave up 3 bases and J gave up 5 bases, with 12 bases separating them. The CDR3 sequence: CATSDIGVRTEAFF. In nucleotides, the CDR3 is TGTGCCACCAGTGATATAGGGGTGAGGACTGAAGCTTTCTTT.

The genes are TRBV7-8 and TRBJ1-6; TRBD1 might be the D (6 bases). The CDR3 spans 14 residues. CDR1 is SGHVS, CDR2 FQNEAQ, per germline. The germline V and J ends were trimmed by 3 bases and 12 bases, with 15 bases remaining between them. The CDR3 DNA sequence: TGTGCCAGCAGCTTGGTGCCGGGAGGGGGACCCCTCCACTTT. Amino acids: CASSLVPGGGPLHF.

The V call is TRBV7-2, the J call TRBJ2-1; D is ambiguous. V was pared by 4 bases and J by 0 bases, with 10 bases between. The CDR3 has 15 amino acids. Germline V gene data show CDR1 as SGHTA and CDR2 as FQGNSA. This CDR3 is CASSSSPSSYNEQFF. The CDR3 coding sequence is TGTGCCAGCAGCTCATCCCCGAGCTCCTACAATGAGCAGTTCTTC.

This clone is a singleton in its sample. The chain uses TRBV4-1 and TRBJ2-1; D may be TRBD1 (5 bases). The CDR3 length is 14 residues. CDR1 is MGHRA, CDR2 YSYEKL, per germline. V lost 0 bases to trimming and J lost 9 bases, with 12 bases between them. The CDR3 sequence: CASSQDMTAIEQFF. For the CDR3, the DNA is TGCGCCAGCAGCCAAGATATGACAGCGATTGAGCAGTTCTTC.

The chain combines TRBV7-9 with TRBJ1-2; 10 nucleotides agree with TRBD1. The junction had 16 bases not matched to a gene; V was cut back by 5 bases and J by 4 bases. This CDR3 has 18 residues. Germline lookup yields CDR1 SEHNR and CDR2 FQNEAQ (reference sequence). The CDR3 region is CASSPTGTGVPGGYGYTF. The CDR3 DNA reads as TGTGCCAGCAGCCCAACCGGGACAGGGGTGCCTGGTGGCTATGGCTACACCTTC.

The chain links TRBV5-4 to TRBJ2-2; 8 positions agree with TRBD2. Germline V gives CDR1 SGHNT, CDR2 YYREEE (reference sequence). The V and J ends lost 3 bases and 5 bases, in that order; junction bases with no gene match: 9. The CDR3 totals 16 residues. The CDR3: CASSSISGIVTGELFF. The CDR3 bases are TGTGCCAGCAGCTCCATTAGCGGGATAGTTACCGGGGAGCTGTTTTTT.

The CDR3 loop is CASSLGAGGANSPLHF. The CDR3 nucleotides are TGTGCCAGCAGCTTGGGGGCGGGGGGGGCGAACTCACCCCTCCACTTT. V gene TRBV5-4 combines with J gene TRBJ1-6, with TRBD1 as a possible D gene (6 bases). Trimming took off 0 bases at V and 10 bases at J, with 17 bases between the two ends. Germline V gene lookup returns CDR1 SGHNT and CDR2 YYREEE (reference sequence). This CDR3 has 16 amino acids.

The chain has TRBV4-3 and TRBJ1-4; possible D gene TRBD1, 6 bases. V shed 1 base and J shed 8 bases, with 11 bases lying between them. From germline, CDR1 is LGHNA and CDR2 YSLEER. The CDR3 sequence is 14 residues long. CDR3 DNA: TGCGCCAGCAGCCAAGGATTACAGGGAGAAAAACTGTTTTTT. Translated, it gives CASSQGLQGEKLFF.

The chain combines TRBV30 with TRBJ2-2, with 8 bases matching TRBD2. Germline V gives CDR1 GTSNPN, CDR2 SVGIG (reference sequence). With V trimmed by 3 bases and J by 9 bases, 15 bases remained unmatched. This CDR3 spans 16 amino acids. The CDR3 spells CAWRERGGGPRRELFF. CDR3 nucleotides: TGTGCCTGGAGGGAACGCGGCGGGGGGCCTCGCCGGGAGCTGTTTTTT.

This clone was observed a few times. CDR3 DNA sequence: TGTGCCTGGGCCCCTTCCCGGAGTGAAGCTTTCTTT. Translation gives CAWAPSRSEAFF. This chain uses TRBV30 with TRBJ1-1; D unresolved. The CDR3 has 12 residues. V dropped 5 bases and J dropped 7 bases, with 14 bases sitting between them. Germline values: CDR1 GTSNPN, CDR2 SVGIG (reference sequence).

The genes are TRBV4-2 and TRBJ2-1, with TRBD2 matching 12 bases. The CDR3 spans 15 residues. The germline gives CDR1 LGHNA, CDR2 YNFKEQ. The V gene end was trimmed by 4 bases and the J gene end by 9 bases; junction bases not matched to a gene: 7. The DNA of the CDR3 is TGTGCCAGCAGCCTCTCGGCTAGCGGGAGGGGTGAGCAGTTCTTC. It encodes CASSLSASGRGEQFF.

This chain links TRBV21-1 with TRBJ1-1; the table's D call TRBD1 went unverified against the DNA. TRBV21-1 is a recognized pseudogene. This CDR3 has 14 residues. CDR3 coding DNA: TGTGCCAGCAGCGGCCCGCTGATGAACACTGAAGCTTTCTTT. Amino acids: CASSGPLMNTEAFF.

Turning to this clone: A read error may produce the germline difference seen at one junction end. The V call is TRBV6-1, the J call TRBJ2-7; 9 bases match TRBD2. CDR1 is MNHNS, CDR2 SASEGT, per germline. This CDR3 has 15 residues. For the CDR3, the DNA is TGTGCCAGCAGAGAAGTAGCGGGAGTAGTCTACGAGCAGTACTTC. It codes for CASREVAGVVYEQYF.

Turning to this clone: An end of the junction does not agree with germline; a read error may underlie this. The V gene is TRBV7-9, the J gene TRBJ1-5; TRBD1 aligns across 8 bases. The CDR3 has 15 residues. Germline V gene data show CDR1 as SEHNR and CDR2 as FQNEAQ (reference sequence). Here the CDR3 reads CASSLATGDDQPQHF. The CDR3 DNA is TGTGCCAGCAGCCTAGCGACAGGGGACGATCAGCCCCAGCATTTT.

This chain uses TRBV5-1 with TRBJ2-7; TRBD1 aligns across 9 bases. The CDR3 consists of 16 residues. The V gene end was trimmed by 4 bases and the J gene end by 1 base; junction bases not matched to a gene: 9. Looked up from germline, CDR1 is SGHRS and CDR2 is YFSETQ. CDR3 coding DNA: TGCGCCAGCAGCCTACCCTTGGACAGGGGATCCTACGAGCAGTACTTC. This codes for CASSLPLDRGSYEQYF.